These 27 T cell receptor beta chains were sequenced from one sample in a study of identical twins. MiXCR, run by TCRdb on the 5' RACE reads, gives a single entry per CDR3 protein. Among 1.5 million to 2 million distinct CDR3 sequences, about 30% were seen once, and the ten largest hold approximately 0.25%. The sequencing sample was made of cord blood. Receptors originate from a newborn girl in good health.

The rearrangement joins TRBV15 to TRBJ2-3, with TRBD1 matching over 7 bases. Germline assignment: CDR1 LNHNV and CDR2 YYDKDF (reference sequence). This CDR3 comprises 17 residues. V shed 8 bases, J shed 2 bases, and the junction held 16 bases outside the gene matches. The CDR3 sequence is CATSPLDRAVNTDTQYF. As DNA, the CDR3 is TGTGCCACCTCTCCCCTAGACAGGGCGGTCAACACAGATACGCAGTATTTT.

The gene calls are TRBV28 and TRBJ2-3; a possible D gene is TRBD2 (6 bases). CDR3 length: 12 amino acids. Trimming took off 2 bases at V and 10 bases at J, with 10 bases between the two ends. The germline V gene encodes CDR1 MDHEN and CDR2 SYDVKM. CDR3 sequence (DNA): TGTGCCAGCAGTTTAACGGGAGTGGCGCAGTATTTT. It translates to CASSLTGVAQYF.

This clonotype was observed a few times. This chain connects TRBV3-1 to TRBJ2-2, with D possibly TRBD1 on 6 matching bases. Germline CDR1 reads LGHDT; CDR2 reads YNNKEL (reference sequence). The CDR3 contains 18 residues. Deletions cut 1 base from V and 5 bases from J, with 20 bases between. The CDR3 nucleotides read TGTGCCAGCAGCCAAGTCACGCCGGGACACCTGGGAACCGGGGAGCTGTTTTTT. Encoded protein: CASSQVTPGHLGTGELFF.

This clonotype was detected only a few times. The rearrangement links TRBV9 to TRBJ2-5, with unresolved D. Per the germline V gene, CDR1 is SGDLS and CDR2 is YYNGEE. The length of the CDR3 is 16 residues. The V end was cut by 0 bases, the J end by 1 base, with 13 bases between. The CDR3 loop reads CASSVGSRPLQETQYF. CDR3 nucleotides: TGTGCCAGCAGCGTAGGGTCTAGACCTCTCCAAGAGACCCAGTACTTC.

The chain recombines TRBV2 with TRBJ2-1; D is perhaps TRBD2 (5 bases). The germline CDR1 and CDR2 sequences are SNHLY and FYNNEI. With 6 bases removed from V and 4 bases from J, the gap between germline ends came to 13 bases. The CDR3 is made up of 14 amino acids. CDR3 protein: CASREDSPYNEQFF. CDR3 nucleotides: TGTGCCAGCAGGGAGGACTCTCCGTACAATGAGCAGTTCTTC.

This clonotype was found a few times. V usage is TRBV27 and J usage is TRBJ1-2, with D unresolved. CDR3 length: 14 residues. Trimming took 3 bases from V and 2 from J, leaving 10 bases between them. CDR1 MNHEY and CDR2 SMNVEV come from the germline V gene (reference sequence). Written as DNA, the CDR3 is TGTGCCAGCAGTTTGTACGGGAGGAACTATGGCTACACCTTC. Translated, it gives CASSLYGRNYGYTF.

The gene calls are TRBV4-2 and TRBJ2-5; perhaps TRBD1 as D (6 bases). Trimming took off 0 bases at V and 5 bases at J, with 13 bases between the two ends. The CDR3 is 15 amino acids. Looked up from germline, CDR1 is LGHNA and CDR2 is YNFKEQ. CDR3 bases: TGTGCCAGCAGCCAAGAACCAGGGGCCGGGGAGACCCAGTACTTC. Amino acid sequence: CASSQEPGAGETQYF.

This clonotype was picked up a small number of times. The chain employs TRBV29-1 and TRBJ1-4; D may be TRBD1 (5 bases). CDR3 size: 14 residues. V shed 4 bases and J shed 3 bases, with 12 bases lying between them. Germline V lookup: CDR1 SQVTM, CDR2 ANQGSEA. CDR3 region: CSVGVRAANEKLFF. CDR3 coding DNA: TGCAGCGTTGGGGTCAGGGCGGCTAATGAAAAACTGTTTTTT.

The gene calls are TRBV27 and TRBJ2-2, with D perhaps TRBD2 (5 bases). V gave up 0 bases and J gave up 3 bases, with 8 bases separating them. CDR3 size: 15 residues. Looked up from germline, CDR1 is MNHEY and CDR2 is SMNVEV (reference sequence). In nucleotides, the CDR3 is TGTGCCAGCAGTTTATCCCGGAGGTACACCGGGGAGCTGTTTTTT. Residues: CASSLSRRYTGELFF.

The rearrangement links TRBV28 to TRBJ2-4; 8 nucleotides agree with TRBD1. In germline, CDR1 is MDHEN, CDR2 SYDVKM. The CDR3 has 15 amino acids. V lost 5 bases and J lost 8; bases outside the gene matches: 11. This CDR3 is CASSTGQAVGHIQYF. For the CDR3, the DNA is TGTGCCAGCAGTACGGGACAGGCAGTTGGTCACATTCAGTACTTC.

Only a few counts were recorded for this clonotype. The junction shows a germline mismatch at one end, possibly a read error. The V and J genes are TRBV7-2 and TRBJ1-5; D is unresolved. This CDR3 region has 15 residues. Germline V gene data show CDR1 as SGHTA and CDR2 as FQGNSA. This chain's CDR3 is CASTLGVYSNQPQHF. The CDR3 DNA follows: TGTGCCAGCACCTTAGGAGTCTATAGCAATCAGCCCCAGCATTTT.

J is TRBJ2-1 and V is TRBV5-1; 14 bases line up with TRBD2. After removal of 4 bases from V and 1 base from J, the junction contained 7 bases not matched to a gene. The CDR3 is made up of 18 amino acids. From germline, CDR1 is SGHRS and CDR2 YFSETQ. CDR3 coding DNA: TGCGCCAGCAGCCCGCTCGGACTAGCGGGGGGATCCTACAATGAGCAGTTCTTC. Its protein is CASSPLGLAGGSYNEQFF.

This rearrangement joins TRBV11-1 to TRBJ2-1; 14 bases match TRBD2. Germline V lookup: CDR1 SGHAT, CDR2 FQDESV (reference sequence). V was clipped by 4 bases and J by 6 bases; unmatched bases: 8. The CDR3 contains 17 residues. For the CDR3, the DNA is TGTGCCAGCAGCTCCTCGGGACTAGCGGGAGTGGGCAATGAGCAGTTCTTC. This codes for CASSSSGLAGVGNEQFF.

This chain uses TRBV3-1 with TRBJ2-5; either TRBD1 or TRBD2 may supply D (5 bases each). The CDR3 consists of 15 residues. The V gene lost 2 bases and the J gene lost 9 bases, with 19 bases spanning the gap. CDR1 and CDR2 from the germline V gene are LGHDT and YNNKEL (reference sequence). The DNA of the CDR3 is TGTGCCAGCAGCCAACACTGGGCGTTGGGGGAGTCCCAGTACTTC. The encoded protein is CASSQHWALGESQYF.

This clonotype was found many times. The V call is TRBV12-5, the J call TRBJ2-3; D is perhaps TRBD2 (6 bases). Germline lookup yields CDR1 LGHNT and CDR2 FRNRAP. The ends were cut back, 0 bases at V and 4 bases at J, with 14 bases in the middle. This CDR3 contains 16 residues. The CDR3 spells CASGLVLSGAPDTQYF. CDR3 DNA sequence: TGTGCTAGTGGTTTGGTACTTAGCGGAGCCCCAGATACGCAGTATTTT.

The V gene is TRBV20-1, the J gene TRBJ1-1; possibly TRBD1 for D (5 bases). Trimming took 5 bases from V and 3 from J, leaving 16 bases between them. The CDR3 sequence is 14 residues long. Germline CDR1 reads DFQATT; CDR2 reads SNEGSKA (reference sequence). CDR3 sequence reads: CSAPDRASYTEAFF. In nucleotides, the CDR3 is TGCAGTGCTCCCGACAGAGCGTCTTACACTGAAGCTTTCTTT.

This clonotype occurred a few times. The J gene is TRBJ1-1, the V gene TRBV7-9, with 8 nucleotides matching TRBD1. CDR1 and CDR2 (germline): SEHNR, FQNEAQ (reference sequence). The CDR3 sequence is 16 residues long. The V gene end was trimmed by 0 bases and the J gene end by 0 bases; junction bases not matched to a gene: 3. The CDR3 DNA is TGTGCCAGCAGCTTAGCGAGGACAGGGTTGAACACTGAAGCTTTCTTT. This gives the protein CASSLARTGLNTEAFF.

This clonotype was observed a few times. The J gene is TRBJ1-2, the V gene TRBV6-6, with 7 nucleotides matching TRBD1. There are 14 residues in the CDR3. The germline CDR1 and CDR2 sequences are MNHNY and SVGAGI (reference sequence). V dropped 6 bases and J dropped 3; count of bases not matched to a gene: 7. The CDR3 DNA is TGTGCCAGCAGGGACATTACAGGGGACTATGGCTACACCTTC. As protein: CASRDITGDYGYTF.

J is TRBJ2-5 and V is TRBV27, with D perhaps assigned TRBD1 or TRBD2 (5 bases each). This CDR3 comprises 15 residues. Per the germline V gene, CDR1 is MNHEY and CDR2 is SMNVEV (reference sequence). Trimming pared 0 bases from V and 6 bases from J, leaving 14 bases between. The CDR3 nucleotides read TGTGCCAGCAGTTTATCGCTTTCATCGGGACAGACCCAGTACTTC. This gives the protein CASSLSLSSGQTQYF.

This clonotype has more than one count but fewer than ten. This chain uses TRBV4-1 with TRBJ2-3; no clear D. Germline values: CDR1 MGHRA, CDR2 YSYEKL. This CDR3 spans 16 amino acids. The V gene lost 4 bases and the J gene lost 4 bases, with 18 bases spanning the gap. The CDR3 DNA sequence: TGCGCCAGCAGCCTCAACCAGCTGGCGGTGGCAGATACGCAGTATTTT. Translated, it gives CASSLNQLAVADTQYF.

This clonotype was seen more than once but under ten times. This chain connects TRBV15 to TRBJ2-1; 7 nucleotides match TRBD2. Germline CDR1 is LNHNV and CDR2 is YYDKDF (reference sequence). The CDR3 loop spans 16 amino acids. Trimming took 1 base from V and 0 from J; bases not matched to a gene: 3. DNA for the CDR3: TGTGCCACCAGCAGAGGACTAGCCCGCTCCTACAATGAGCAGTTCTTC. Amino acids: CATSRGLARSYNEQFF. Combining the CDR3 with reference TRBV15 and TRBJ2-1 gives the whole variable domain DAMVIQNPRYQVTQFGKPVTLSCSQTLNHNVMYWYQQKSSQAPKLLFHYYDKDFNNEADTPDNFQSRRPNTSFCFLDIRSPGLGDTAMYLCATSRGLARSYNEQFFGPGTRLTVL.

This clonotype is a singleton in its sample. This chain joins TRBV2 and TRBJ1-4, with 10 bases matching TRBD1. The CDR3 runs 16 residues. Unmatched junction bases numbered 6, after V lost 0 bases and J lost 8 bases. From germline, CDR1 is SNHLY and CDR2 FYNNEI. This chain's CDR3 is CASSEAVGQGTEKLFF. Here the CDR3 DNA reads TGTGCCAGCAGTGAAGCCGTGGGACAGGGGACGGAAAAACTGTTTTTT.

This clonotype was recorded a few times. V is TRBV6-1 and J is TRBJ1-5, with D perhaps matching TRBD1 (5 bases). Trimming cost V 6 bases and J 4 bases, with 13 bases left between them. The CDR3 covers 14 residues. Germline V gene data show CDR1 as MNHNS and CDR2 as SASEGT. DNA for the CDR3: TGTGCCAGCAGCAACAGGTTGACGAATCAGCCCCAGCATTTT. It translates to CASSNRLTNQPQHF.

Comments on this clonotype: Sequence at one end of the junction differs from germline and may be a read error. The chain couples TRBV2 to TRBJ1-4; perhaps TRBD1 as D (5 bases). Germline assignment: CDR1 SNHLY and CDR2 FYNNEI. The CDR3 has 15 residues. The CDR3 loop is CACRVGFTTNEKLFF. The CDR3 nucleotides are TGTGCCTGCAGGGTGGGGTTTACAACTAATGAAAAACTGTTTTTT.

The table lists this clonotype with many counts. This sequence joins TRBV12-3 or TRBV12-4 and TRBJ1-2; no reliable D call. The germline V and J ends were trimmed by 0 bases and 5 bases, with 10 bases remaining between them. CDR3 size: 14 residues. This CDR3 reads CASSLAFGDYGYTF. For the CDR3, the DNA is TGTGCCAGCAGTTTAGCTTTCGGAGATTATGGCTACACCTTC.

This rearrangement joins TRBV10-3 to TRBJ1-1; 11 nucleotides align to TRBD1. The CDR3 has 15 amino acids. CDR1 ENHRY and CDR2 SYGVKD come from the germline V gene. Trimming cost V 6 bases and J 4 bases; bases outside gene matches: 7. The CDR3 here is CAIRTGTGGGTEAFF. The CDR3 bases are TGTGCCATCAGGACCGGGACAGGGGGTGGCACTGAAGCTTTCTTT.

This chain joins TRBV5-1 and TRBJ2-5; a weak D match, TRBD2 (5 bases). Germline CDR1 is SGHRS and CDR2 is YFSETQ. Trimming stripped 2 bases from V and 3 bases from J, with 14 bases between. The CDR3 is 15 amino acids. CDR3 in DNA: TGCGCCAGCAGCTTCTACCCGGGATTAGAAGAGACCCAGTACTTC. Protein product: CASSFYPGLEETQYF.